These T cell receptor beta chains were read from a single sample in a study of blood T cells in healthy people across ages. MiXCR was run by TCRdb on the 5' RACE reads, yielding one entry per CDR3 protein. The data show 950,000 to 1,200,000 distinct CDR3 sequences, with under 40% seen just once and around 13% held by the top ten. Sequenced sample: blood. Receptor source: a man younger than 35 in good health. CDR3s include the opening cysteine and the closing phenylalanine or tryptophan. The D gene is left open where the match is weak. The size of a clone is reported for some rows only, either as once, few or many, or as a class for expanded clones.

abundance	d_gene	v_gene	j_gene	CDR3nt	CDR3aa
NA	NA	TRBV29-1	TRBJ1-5	TGCAGCGTTAATCAGGGTGTAGGTCAGCCCCAGCATTTT	CSVNQGVGQPQHF
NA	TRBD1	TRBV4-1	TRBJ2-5	TGCGCCAGCAGCCAGAGGACAGGGGGGCAAGAGACCCAGTACTTC	CASSQRTGGQETQYF
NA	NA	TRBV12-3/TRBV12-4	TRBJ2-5	TGTGCCAGCAGTTTAGCGGGTTATCCAGTTCAGTACTTC	CASSLAGYPVQYF
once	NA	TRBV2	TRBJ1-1	TGTGCCAGCAGTGAACTCTCCGGGGGTGGGAACACTGAAGCTTTCTTT	CASSELSGGGNTEAFF
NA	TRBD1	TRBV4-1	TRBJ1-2	TGCGCCAGCAGCCTAACCCAGGGACAGGGAGCGAAAGGCTACACCTTC	CASSLTQGQGAKGYTF
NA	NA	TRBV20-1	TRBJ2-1	TGCAGTGCTAGAGATGCCGGGGAGTCCCACAATGAGCAGTTCTTC	CSARDAGESHNEQFF
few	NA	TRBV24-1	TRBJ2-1	TGTGCCACCAGTGATCTTACGAACTCCTACAATGAGCAGTTCTTC	CATSDLTNSYNEQFF
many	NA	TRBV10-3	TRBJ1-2	TGTGCCATCAGTGGAAGTGGGGGAAAGGGTTATGGCTACACCTTC	CAISGSGGKGYGYTF
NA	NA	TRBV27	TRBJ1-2	TGTGCCAGCAGTTCGATTTGGGCAGACGCTAACTATGGCTACACCTTC	CASSSIWADANYGYTF
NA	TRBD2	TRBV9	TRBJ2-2	TGTGCCAGCAGCGTAGCGGCTAGCGGGGGTCACGCGAACACCGGGGAGTTGTTTTTT	CASSVAASGGHANTGELFF
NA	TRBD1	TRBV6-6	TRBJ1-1	TGTGCCAGCAGCCCGCTTCCTAGGACAGGGACGAACACTGAAGCTTTCTTT	CASSPLPRTGTNTEAFF
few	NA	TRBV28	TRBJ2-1	TGTGCCGGTTCTAGTTCCGGGTTGGGCTACAATGAGCAGTTCTTC	CAGSSSGLGYNEQFF
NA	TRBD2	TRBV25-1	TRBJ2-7	TGTGCCAGCAGTGACTTAGGGACTAGCGGTTCCTACGAGCAGTACTTC	CASSDLGTSGSYEQYF
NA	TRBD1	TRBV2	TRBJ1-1	TGTGCCAGCGTCCAGGGGGGTAATCGTGAAGCTTTCTTT	CASVQGGNREAFF
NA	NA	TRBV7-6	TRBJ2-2	TGTGCCAGCAGCTTAACTCGGCCAGAGAACACCGGGGAGCTGTTTTTT	CASSLTRPENTGELFF
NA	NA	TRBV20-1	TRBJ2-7	TGCAGTGCTCTATCCAGAGACACCCACGAGCAGTACTTC	CSALSRDTHEQYF
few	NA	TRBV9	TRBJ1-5	TGTGCCAGCAGCGTAGAGGGGTATCAGCCCCAGCATTTT	CASSVEGYQPQHF
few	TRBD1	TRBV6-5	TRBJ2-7	TGTGCCAGCAGCCCCCCCGGACAGGGGGTATACGAGCAGTACTTC	CASSPPGQGVYEQYF
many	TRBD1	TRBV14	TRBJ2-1	TGTGCCAGCAGCCACGGACAGGGATCGAGTGAGCAGTTCTTC	CASSHGQGSSEQFF
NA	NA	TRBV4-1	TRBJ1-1	TGCGCCAGCAGTCCCGCACTAACTATGAACACTGAAGCTTTCTTT	CASSPALTMNTEAFF
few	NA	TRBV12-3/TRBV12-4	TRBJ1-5	TGTGCCAGCAGTTTAGCCCCGACAGGAGAGCATTTT	CASSLAPTGEHF
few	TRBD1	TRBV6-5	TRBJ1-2	TGTGCCAGCAGTTACTTTCGGGCAGGGGGTGGCTATGGCTACACCTTC	CASSYFRAGGGYGYTF
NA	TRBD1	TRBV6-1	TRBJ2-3	TGTGCCACAGCCCCGGGACAGGGCGCGGATACGCAGTATTTT	CATAPGQGADTQYF
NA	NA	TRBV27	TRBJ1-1	TGTGCCAGCAGTCGGATAGGGGAGAACACTGAAGCTTTCTTT	CASSRIGENTEAFF
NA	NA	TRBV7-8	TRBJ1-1	TGTGCCAGCAGCTTAATGACCCAGGACGAGACTGAAGCTTTCTTT	CASSLMTQDETEAFF
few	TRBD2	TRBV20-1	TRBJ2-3	TGCAGTGCTGTTAGCGGGGGGCGGAGCACAGATACGCAGTATTTT	CSAVSGGRSTDTQYF
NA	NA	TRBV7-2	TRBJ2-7	TGTGCCAGCAGCTTAGGGCCCGAGGCCGGGACACCTATATACGAGCAGTACTTC	CASSLGPEAGTPIYEQYF
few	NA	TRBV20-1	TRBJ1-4	TGCAGTGCTACCCCCCCCGGCGGAGTAACTAATGAAAAACTGTTTTTT	CSATPPGGVTNEKLFF
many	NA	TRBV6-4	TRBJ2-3	TGTGCCAGCAGTGACTCTGGGGACCCAGATACGCAGTATTTT	CASSDSGDPDTQYF
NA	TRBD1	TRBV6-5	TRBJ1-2	TGTGCCAGCAGCGTGGGACAGGGAACCTTCCATGGCTACACCTTC	CASSVGQGTFHGYTF
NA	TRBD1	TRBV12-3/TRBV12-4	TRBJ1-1	TGTGCCAGCAGTGACAGGGACGGCCCTACTGAAGCTTTCTTT	CASSDRDGPTEAFF
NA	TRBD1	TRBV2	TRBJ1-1	TGTGCCAGCAGTCGGGGTTACAGGGGGTTGAACACTGAAGCTTTCTTT	CASSRGYRGLNTEAFF
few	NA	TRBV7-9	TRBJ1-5	TGTGCCAGCAGCTTAGCGCTCGGCAGGCTAAATCAGCCCCAGCATTTT	CASSLALGRLNQPQHF
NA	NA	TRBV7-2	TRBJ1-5	TGTGCCAGCAGCTTAGCGCTGGAGACGATTCCGCATTTT	CASSLALETIPHF
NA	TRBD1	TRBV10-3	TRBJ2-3	TGTGCCATCAGCGCCGGGACAGGGGGCACAGATACGCAGTATTTT	CAISAGTGGTDTQYF
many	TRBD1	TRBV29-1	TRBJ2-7	TGCAGCGTTCAACAGGGGTTGGAGCAGTACTTC	CSVQQGLEQYF